The present T cell receptor beta chain was sequenced within a study of regulatory T cells in long-lasting Graves disease. Study overall: Recently diagnosed Graves' patients had received antithyroid drugs for under 3 months. Study observations and caveats: Persistent patients had a count of shared public clonotypes (around 2,500) that exceeded that of new patients (roughly 1,000).

V dropped 2 bases and J dropped 6 bases, with 14 bases sitting between them. The CDR3 covers 15 residues. Per germline, CDR1 SGHVS and CDR2 FQNEAQ. Time point indicated: newly diagnosed GD, antithyroid drugs for less than 3 months. PBMC RNA served as the TCR library source. In building TCR beta libraries, iRepertoire HTBI primers were used together with Arm-PCR of CDR3 regions. Via MiXCR, TCRdb re-called the multiplex PCR reads, giving one row per CDR3 protein. The sample has some 250,000 distinct CDR3 sequences, approximately 20% seen once. Comments on this clonotype: The target antigen is unknown. A single base separates this from a much larger clone, so it may be a read error.

Separately, the same data were catalogued under a study of T cells in Graves' hyperthyroidism and ophthalmopathy. This second report adds: Most thyroid clonotypes that were expanded above 0.001 also turned up in blood.

This sample comprised peripheral blood mononuclear cells (PBMCs), obtained at new diagnosis, from a patient treated with antithyroid drugs. This TCR was sampled from a woman in her twenties or thirties with Graves disease. The rearrangement uses TRBV7-8 and TRBJ1-5, with D possibly matching TRBD1 (6 bases). The CDR3 reads CASSLNPGAGQPQHF. The CDR3 DNA is TGTGCCAGCAGCTTAAATCCAGGGGCGGGTCAGCCCCAGCATTTT.